One and the same sample provided the 27 T cell receptor beta chains below, sequenced in a study of early T cells in non-severe SARS-CoV-2 infection (dated by TCRdb to about 2021). To prepare the library, 5' RACE was applied. The instrument given in TCRdb is NextSeq 500. Through fastp at Q25 and MiXCR, TCRdb rebuilt clones from the public reads, retaining in-frame beta chains. Every distinct CDR3 protein forms one entry, paired with its most common genes and DNA. The sample records 20,000 or so distinct CDR3 sequences, about 4.3% of which are singletons. About 5.8% of the sample comes from the top ten. Sequences were obtained from whole blood. The receptor set was obtained from an adult who was a healthcare worker with PCR-confirmed SARS-CoV-2 infection or an uninfected control (not recorded which).

This clonotype was seen at least ten times. The chain employs TRBV20-1 and TRBJ2-3, with D maybe TRBD2 (6 bases). Per the germline V gene, CDR1 is DFQATT and CDR2 is SNEGSKA (reference sequence). Trimming removed 0 bases at V and 3 bases at J, with 13 bases between. This CDR3 is 15 amino acids long. This CDR3 reads CSARDLAGRTDTQYF. The CDR3 nucleotides are TGCAGTGCTAGAGATTTGGCAGGGAGGACAGATACGCAGTATTTT.

This chain joins TRBV7-2 and TRBJ2-1; TRBD1 agrees at 11 bases. The CDR3 is made up of 15 amino acids. J was trimmed by 5 bases and V by 5 bases; bases with no gene match: 5. The germline V gene has CDR1 SGHTA and CDR2 FQGNSA. CDR3 nucleotides: TGTGCCAGCAGCGCCGGGACAGGGGGGCACAATGAGCAGTTCTTC. Protein sequence: CASSAGTGGHNEQFF.

This clonotype was detected many times. This chain connects TRBV19 to TRBJ2-6; D remains unclear. Germline values: CDR1 LNHDA, CDR2 SQIVND (reference sequence). V dropped 4 bases and J dropped 0 bases, with 13 bases sitting between them. The CDR3 is 17 residues long. CDR3 amino acids: CASSKGLSFSGANVLTF. CDR3 in DNA: TGTGCCAGTAGTAAGGGTTTGTCCTTCTCTGGGGCCAACGTCCTGACTTTC.

This clonotype has ten or more counts. The CDR3 DNA sequence: TGCGCCAGCAGCCAAAAGGGTCCCGGGGAGCTGTTTTTT. This gives the protein CASSQKGPGELFF. J is TRBJ2-2 and V is TRBV4-1; D gene uncertain. Germline CDR1 is MGHRA and CDR2 is YSYEKL. The CDR3 is made up of 13 amino acids. The V end lost 2 bases, the J end lost 6 bases, and 7 bases lay between the germline ends.

This clonotype ranks as medium-sized. One end of the junction varies from germline; a read error may be responsible. The chain uses TRBV29-1 and TRBJ1-5, with 7 nucleotides matching TRBD1. Germline V gene sequence: CDR1 SQVTM, CDR2 ANQGSEA. There are 13 residues in the CDR3. CDR3: CSVKDDRDQPQHF. The CDR3 coding sequence is TGCAGCGTTAAAGATGACAGGGATCAGCCCCAGCATTTT. Full variable domain (rest looked up from reference TRBV29-1 and TRBJ1-5): SAVISQKPSRDICQRGTSLTIQCQVDSQVTMMFWYRQQPGQSLTLIATANQGSEATYESGFVIDKFPISRPNLTFSTLTVSNMSPEDSSIYLCSVKDDRDQPQHFGDGTRLSIL.

This clonotype was picked up many times. The gene calls are TRBV10-1 and TRBJ2-7, with 14 bases matching TRBD2. With 8 bases clipped from V and 2 bases from J, the junction kept 8 bases outside the gene matches. The CDR3 extends over 16 amino acids. CDR1 WNHNN and CDR2 SYGVQD come from the germline V gene (reference sequence). The CDR3 loop is CASAGLAGGLTYEQYF. The CDR3, as DNA: TGCGCCAGCGCAGGACTAGCGGGAGGACTAACCTACGAGCAGTACTTC.

The chain carries TRBV4-3 and TRBJ1-6; D possibly corresponds to TRBD1 (5 bases). CDR3 length equals 15 residues. The V end lost 0 bases, the J end lost 8 bases, and 11 bases lay between the germline ends. Germline V gene lookup returns CDR1 LGHNA and CDR2 YSLEER. The CDR3 here is CASSQELGGYSPLHF. CDR3 in DNA: TGCGCCAGCAGCCAAGAGCTGGGGGGATATTCACCCCTCCACTTT.

This clonotype has a count of ten or more. The chain combines TRBV20-1 with TRBJ1-6; unclear D gene. V was trimmed by 1 base and J by 1 base, leaving 11 bases between them. This CDR3 contains 16 residues. Germline loops: CDR1 DFQATT, CDR2 SNEGSKA (reference sequence). The CDR3 sequence is CSARVPGSSYNSPLHF. DNA of the CDR3: TGCAGTGCTAGAGTCCCGGGTTCTTCCTATAATTCACCCCTCCACTTT.

This clonotype was seen ten or more times. The chain recombines TRBV5-1 with TRBJ2-7; perhaps D is TRBD1 or TRBD2 (5 bases each). The length of the CDR3 is 16 residues. Between the trimmed V and J ends, which lost 0 bases and 5 bases, there was a span of 18 bases. Germline CDR1 SGHRS, CDR2 YFSETQ. The DNA of the CDR3 is TGCGCCAGCAGCTTGGCCGTGGTTCAGGGACCCGACGAGCAGTACTTC. Protein product: CASSLAVVQGPDEQYF.

In its sample, this clonotype is medium-sized (0.01 to 0.1%). Mismatch with germline at one junction end may stem from a read error. This rearrangement joins TRBV7-7 to TRBJ2-5; D not certain. The CDR3 consists of 13 residues. CDR1 and CDR2 from the germline V gene are SSHAT and FNYEAQ (reference sequence). The CDR3 protein is CASSTGFQETQYF. As DNA, the CDR3 is TGTGCTAGCAGCACCGGGTTTCAAGAGACCCAGTACTTC. The full variable domain, its missing parts supplied by reference TRBV7-7 and TRBJ2-5, is GAGVSQSPRYKVTKRGQDVTLRCDPISSHATLYWYQQALGQGPEFLTYFNYEAQPDKSGLPSDRFSAERPEGSISTLTIQRTEQRDSAMYRCASSTGFQETQYFGPGTRLLVL.

This clonotype was observed at least ten times. Here the CDR3 reads CASSPVTGTGDEQYF. The DNA of the CDR3 is TGTGCCAGCTCACCCGTGACCGGGACAGGGGACGAGCAGTACTTC. J is TRBJ2-7 and V is TRBV18, with 10 bases aligning to TRBD1. CDR3 length: 15 amino acids. The germline V gene has CDR1 KGHSH and CDR2 LQKENI. The V segment lost 3 bases and the J segment 5 bases; nucleotides outside the gene matches: 7.

By share, this clonotype counts as medium-sized. The V call is TRBV5-1, the J call TRBJ2-1; maybe TRBD2 (6 bases). Looked up from germline, CDR1 is SGHRS and CDR2 is YFSETQ. The germline V and J ends were trimmed by 0 bases and 9 bases, with 16 bases remaining between them. The CDR3 loop spans 15 amino acids. In DNA, the CDR3 is TGCGCCAGCAGCTTGGAGGTGGCGGGGACGGGTGAGCAGTTCTTC. Its protein is CASSLEVAGTGEQFF.

The chain has TRBV12-3 or TRBV12-4 and TRBJ2-3; D ambiguous. The CDR3 is 13 amino acids. With 1 base removed from V and 3 bases from J, the gap between germline ends came to 5 bases. The CDR3 reads CASSLGETDTQYF. The CDR3 nucleotides read TGTGCCAGCAGTTTAGGAGAGACAGATACGCAGTATTTT.

There are a few counts of this clonotype. The rearrangement uses TRBV18 and TRBJ1-4; D may be TRBD1 (5 bases). This CDR3 is 13 amino acids long. V lost 3 bases, J lost 8 bases, and 10 bases lay in between. CDR1 and CDR2 from the germline V gene are KGHSH and LQKENI. Here the CDR3 reads CASSPGRDEKLFF. CDR3 nucleotide sequence: TGTGCCAGCTCACCGGGACGGGACGAAAAACTGTTTTTT.

This clonotype was picked up a small number of times. This CDR3 reads CASSQDATSSYEQYF. CDR3 nucleotide sequence: TGCGCCAGCAGCCAAGACGCGACGAGCTCCTACGAGCAGTACTTC. The chain combines TRBV4-1 with TRBJ2-7, with D hard to call. Deletions cut 0 bases from V and 0 bases from J, with 9 bases between. Germline V CDR1 and CDR2: MGHRA, YSYEKL. This CDR3 has 15 amino acids.

This clonotype was seen many times. V gene TRBV20-1 combines with J gene TRBJ1-5, with D possibly TRBD1 on 5 matching bases. V lost 3 bases and J 0 bases, leaving 9 bases between the germline ends. The germline V gene has CDR1 DFQATT and CDR2 SNEGSKA (reference sequence). The CDR3 consists of 14 residues. The CDR3 sequence is CSASMGDSNQPQHF. The CDR3 DNA reads as TGCAGTGCTAGTATGGGGGATAGCAATCAGCCCCAGCATTTT.

This clonotype was seen repeatedly, ten times or more. The genes are TRBV28 and TRBJ2-1, with unresolved D. CDR1 is MDHEN, CDR2 SYDVKM, per germline. This CDR3 is built from 13 residues. V was cut by 8 bases and J by 6 bases, with 14 bases left in between. As DNA, the CDR3 is TGTGCCAGCCGTAAGGGTGTCGTCAATGAGCAGTTCTTC. It yields the protein CASRKGVVNEQFF.

This rearrangement joins TRBV29-1 to TRBJ1-6, with D possibly matching TRBD1 (6 bases). The V gene's germline CDR1 is SQVTM and CDR2 ANQGSEA. Trimming took off 4 bases at V and 7 bases at J, with 11 bases between the two ends. The CDR3 length is 13 residues. The CDR3 nucleotides read TGCAGCGTTGGGTCAGGGGACAATTCACCCCTCCACTTT. Amino acid sequence: CSVGSGDNSPLHF.

This chain links TRBV29-1 with TRBJ2-4; TRBD2 matches 11 bases. The germline V gene encodes CDR1 SQVTM and CDR2 ANQGSEA. The CDR3 is 18 amino acids. Unmatched junction bases numbered 16, after V lost 6 bases and J lost 3 bases. Written as DNA, the CDR3 is TGCAGCGTCGTCCGGCATAGCGGGGGGGCTGCTGGCAAAAACATTCAGTACTTC. Its translation is CSVVRHSGGAAGKNIQYF. Looking up the rest from reference TRBV29-1 and TRBJ2-4 gives the full variable domain: SAVISQKPSRDICQRGTSLTIQCQVDSQVTMMFWYRQQPGQSLTLIATANQGSEATYESGFVIDKFPISRPNLTFSTLTVSNMSPEDSSIYLCSVVRHSGGAAGKNIQYFGAGTRLSVL.

The chain combines TRBV4-1 with TRBJ1-6, with a possible D match to TRBD1 (5 bases). V lost 1 base, J lost 9 bases, and 13 bases lay in between. This CDR3 is 15 amino acids long. The germline gives CDR1 MGHRA, CDR2 YSYEKL. The CDR3: CASSQVESGGSPLHF. The CDR3 DNA reads TGCGCCAGCAGCCAAGTTGAAAGCGGGGGTTCACCCCTCCACTTT.

This clonotype was seen at least ten times. This rearrangement joins TRBV12-3 or TRBV12-4 to TRBJ2-2, with TRBD1 identical over 7 bases. The CDR3 extends over 15 amino acids. The ends lost 2 bases at V and 1 base at J; junction bases unmatched: 1. CDR3 DNA sequence: TGTGCCAGCAGTTTACAGGGGGAGAACACCGGGGAGCTGTTTTTT. Its protein is CASSLQGENTGELFF.

The V and J genes are TRBV12-3 or TRBV12-4 and TRBJ2-3; D remains ambiguous. This CDR3 comprises 15 residues. Deletions cut 5 bases from V and 1 base from J, with 13 bases between. The CDR3 nucleotides read TGTGCCAGCAGTCCCCCACAGCGAGGCACAGATACGCAGTATTTT. Translated, it gives CASSPPQRGTDTQYF.

The sample holds a few counts of this clonotype. The chain joins TRBV7-2 to TRBJ2-4, with 7 nucleotides matching TRBD1. The germline V gene encodes CDR1 SGHTA and CDR2 FQGNSA. The CDR3 spans 13 residues. Trimming removed 5 bases from V and 9 bases from J; junction bases left unmatched: 7. The CDR3 sequence is CASSQQGTGIQYF. Here the CDR3 DNA reads TGTGCCAGCAGCCAACAGGGGACGGGCATTCAGTACTTC.

This clonotype was observed many times. The rearrangement joins TRBV6-5 to TRBJ2-1, with no clear D. V lost 0 bases, J lost 1 base, and 10 bases lay in between. This CDR3 comprises 16 residues. Per germline, CDR1 MNHEY and CDR2 SVGAGI. CDR3 sequence (DNA): TGTGCCAGCAGTTACTCGAAAGGATTATCCTACAATGAGCAGTTCTTC. Translation: CASSYSKGLSYNEQFF.

There are many counts of this clonotype. This rearrangement joins TRBV19 to TRBJ1-2; no reliable D call. The CDR3 consists of 14 residues. The V gene lost 4 bases and the J gene lost 2 bases, with 11 bases spanning the gap. The germline V gene has CDR1 LNHDA and CDR2 SQIVND (reference sequence). DNA of the CDR3: TGTGCCAGTAGTAGGGTAGCAACAAACTATGGCTACACCTTC. The encoded protein is CASSRVATNYGYTF.

This clonotype was picked up a small number of times. This chain joins TRBV7-9 and TRBJ1-1, with D unresolved. The CDR3 consists of 14 residues. Trimming removed 5 bases at V and 1 base at J, with 11 bases between. In germline, CDR1 is SEHNR, CDR2 FQNEAQ (reference sequence). The CDR3 DNA reads TGTGCCAGCAGCCCTTTGGAGGCGAACACTGAAGCTTTCTTT. It is translated as CASSPLEANTEAFF.

This clonotype has at least ten counts. The chain is built from TRBV12-3 or TRBV12-4 and TRBJ1-4, with D perhaps matching TRBD1 (5 bases). V lost 4 bases and J lost 7, with 16 bases in between. This CDR3 has 15 residues. This CDR3 is CASSSVAGTGEKLFF. CDR3 DNA: TGTGCCAGCAGTTCCGTCGCTGGGACGGGTGAAAAACTGTTTTTT.